This TCR beta chain was obtained from a study of cytomegalovirus exposure and HLA in healthy donors. Study results and caveats: Reports indicated that the classifier achieved high specificity and sensitivity in diagnosing cytomegalovirus status. The study recorded 164 TCR beta chains that were cytomegalovirus-associated. In vitro confirmation showed a few CMV-associated chains to be CMV antigen specific.

Data came from immunoSEQ multiplex PCR; TCRdb stores just in-frame clones and leaves some out. Of 43,000 or so clones listed, around 90% are singletons. The CDR3 is 15 amino acids. J was trimmed by 7 bases and V by 3 bases; bases with no gene match: 7. Germline CDR1 and CDR2: MDHEN and SYDVKM. About this clone: Its antigen remains unidentified.

Sequenced sample: PBMCs. The sequence was obtained from a man aged 18 to 29 in good health and CMV-seronegative. The V call is TRBV28, the J call TRBJ1-5; 9 bases match TRBD1. In nucleotides, the CDR3 is TGTGCCAGCAGTTTTTGGGACAGGGTAGGCCAGCCCCAGCATTTT. The encoded protein is CASSFWDRVGQPQHF.